Sequencing of this T cell receptor (beta chain) was carried out in a study of blood T cell repertoires in COVID-19 (dated by TCRdb to 2018 to 2021). Regarding the complete study: Collaborator samples came from the United States, Italy and Spain and covered acute and convalescent phases of COVID-19. The prospective study material was composed of cDNA or gDNA derived from T cells, B-cell-depleted T cells, or PBMCs. Subjects who had been exposed to COVID-19, were actively infected with it, or had recovered from it provided the deeply sampled blood TCRbeta repertoires that made up the dataset. A freely available public database, intended as a resource for researchers studying the immune response to SARS-CoV-2, is where the repertoires were released. The samples were drawn from the first 160 participants of the ongoing ImmuneRACE study and from over a thousand subjects provided by 6 global collaborators. Nearly every sample came with metadata listing a de-identified subject ID, COVID-19 status, age in years and sex. Where available, HLA class I and class II types were obtained from metadata supplied by the sample provider rather than from assay-based typing.

Details on this clone: What this receptor recognizes is not known. Base-call qualities are not available, and no considerably larger clone is one nucleotide away.

TCRbeta CDR3 regions were amplified from genomic DNA by means of the immunoSEQ Assay, a bias-controlled multiplex PCR. The authors processed their data as follows. The number of nucleated cells in each sample was estimated from the amplification of reference gene primers within the assay. Sequence reads were collapsed and filtered to measure the absolute abundance of every unique TCRbeta CDR3 rearrangement. For each sample, productive Simpson clonality was calculated as the square root of Simpson's diversity index across productive rearrangements. In TCRdb, the immuneACCESS table is reduced to in-frame sequences with V and J assigned. These tables do not hold every clone; where another copy was compared, an unresolved V gene accounts for under half, and the others remain unexplained. That table furnishes V, J and clone size, whereas the DNA furnished D and trimming. The sample contains roughly 250,000 clones, about 83% of them found a single time. The leading ten clones occupy approximately 4% of the sample.

Overall study outcomes, separate from this receptor: The amount of clinical and demographic metadata varied by source and participant and was provided uncurated.

Enrolling through a virtual design, the prospective study's participants ranged in age from roughly 18 to 95 years and lived across 24 United States geographic areas. Cohort assignment in the prospective study relied on participant-reported clinical history from a screening survey and a study questionnaire. Exposed participants had been in contact with someone with a PCR-confirmed or clinician-diagnosed COVID-19 case within 2 weeks of study entry. Each participant in the prospective study had whole blood, serum and a nasopharyngeal or oropharyngeal swab collected by mobile phlebotomists. Additional blood draws and questionnaires over an approximately 2-month period could optionally be provided by prospective study participants. Before DNA extraction, blood samples from the prospective study were shipped at room temperature or frozen. The CDR3 spans 11 residues, from the cysteine through the phenylalanine. Here the CDR3 DNA is all that survives: 33 bases in frame from base 1. From the germline V gene (reference sequence), CDR1 is DFQATT and CDR2 is SNEGSKA. The junction carries 4 bases between V and J, which are trimmed by 1 base and 7 bases respectively.

The chain employs TRBV20-1 and TRBJ1-4; the D gene remains uncertain. The sample comprised PBMCs or T cells enriched from blood (not recorded which). This receptor was taken from a woman aged 40-49 years who had been exposed to COVID-19. The sequenced DNA: TGCAGTGCTAGAGTATTTGAAAAACTGTTTTTT. Its protein is CSARVFEKLFF.